Below, 23 T cell receptor beta chains from the same sample are listed, as sequenced in a study of blood T cell repertoires in COVID-19. The table came from immunoSEQ multiplex PCR; TCRdb's copy has only in-frame clones and leaves some out. The sample records about 160,000 clones, about 90% being singletons. The sample was peripheral blood. These receptors were taken from a man aged 30-40 years with COVID-19, enrolled during active disease.

The chain recombines TRBV7-2 with TRBJ1-2, with a weak D call TRBD1 (6 bases). Trimming stripped 5 bases from V and 6 bases from J, with 22 bases between. Germline lookup yields CDR1 SGHTA and CDR2 FQGNSA. This CDR3 has 16 residues. CDR3 sequence: CASSPFKTGEENGYTF. The CDR3 nucleotides are TGTGCCAGCAGCCCTTTCAAGACAGGCGAGGAAAATGGCTACACCTTC.

This clone came up a few times. The genes are TRBV4-2 and TRBJ2-3; 11 bases fit TRBD2. CDR3 length equals 16 residues. V dropped 5 bases and J dropped 3; count of bases not matched to a gene: 7. CDR1 is LGHNA, CDR2 YNFKEQ, per germline. The CDR3 DNA follows: TGTGCCAGCAGCGATGGTAGCGGGGGGGCAACAGATACGCAGTATTTT. Amino acid sequence: CASSDGSGGATDTQYF.

The chain links TRBV27 to TRBJ1-2; TRBD1 matches at 7 bases. There are 14 residues in the CDR3. J gave up 5 bases and V 6 bases, and 9 bases lay outside the gene matches. Looked up from germline, CDR1 is MNHEY and CDR2 is SMNVEV (reference sequence). The CDR3 DNA is TGTGCCAGCAGGGGAATGGGACAGACATATGGCTACACCTTC. Its protein product is CASRGMGQTYGYTF.

Only a few counts were recorded for this clone. The genes are TRBV25-1 and TRBJ2-6; D is perhaps TRBD1 (6 bases). The CDR3 spans 18 residues. Trimming cost V 8 bases and J 0 bases, with 20 bases left between them. Per germline, CDR1 MGHDK and CDR2 SYGVNS. The CDR3 bases are TGTGCCAGCTTCGGACTGGACAGATTCTACTCTGGGGCCAACGTCCTGACTTTC. It specifies CASFGLDRFYSGANVLTF.

The chain recombines TRBV3-1 (or the pseudogene TRBV3-2) with TRBJ2-3; D is possibly TRBD2 (5 bases). Germline CDR1 and CDR2: LGHDT and YNNKEL (reference sequence). Trimming shortened V by 1 base and J by 0 bases, and 11 bases separated the two germline ends. The CDR3 has 16 amino acids. CDR3 DNA sequence: TGTGCCAGCAGCCAAGTTTCCGCGGGTAGCACAGATACGCAGTATTTT. Residues: CASSQVSAGSTDTQYF.

The chain has TRBV27 and TRBJ1-1; 7 positions agree with TRBD1. The V gene's germline CDR1 is MNHEY and CDR2 SMNVEV (reference sequence). This CDR3 spans 13 amino acids. V dropped 4 bases and J dropped 7; count of bases not matched to a gene: 6. In nucleotides, the CDR3 is TGTGCCAGCAGTTACCGGGACAGTTTTGAAGCTTTCTTT. It yields the protein CASSYRDSFEAFF.

This rearrangement joins TRBV11-2 to TRBJ1-2; D is ambiguous. The V and J ends lost 6 bases and 4 bases respectively, with 18 bases between them. CDR1 SGHAT and CDR2 FQNNGV come from the germline V gene. The CDR3 contains 15 residues. CDR3 in amino acids: CASRPLSGSFYGYTF. CDR3 nucleotides: TGTGCCAGCAGGCCCCTATCCGGGTCGTTCTATGGCTACACCTTC.

The V gene is TRBV9, the J gene TRBJ2-5; tentative D call: TRBD1 (5 bases). V lost 3 bases, J lost 2 bases, and 11 bases lay in between. This CDR3 is 14 amino acids long. CDR1 SGDLS and CDR2 YYNGEE come from the germline V gene. The DNA of the CDR3 is TGTGCCAGCAGCGGAACAGGCCGTCAAGAGACCCAGTACTTC. It is translated as CASSGTGRQETQYF.

The J gene is TRBJ2-5, the V gene TRBV7-2; the match to TRBD1 covers 8 bases. The V and J ends lost 6 bases and 3 bases, in that order; junction bases with no gene match: 21. The CDR3 is made up of 19 amino acids. The germline V gene encodes CDR1 SGHTA and CDR2 FQGNSA. CDR3 protein: CASRPSPTTDRGREETQYF. In DNA form, the CDR3 reads TGTGCCAGCAGACCAAGCCCAACAACAGACAGGGGACGGGAAGAGACCCAGTACTTC. The full variable domain, in which reference TRBV7-2 and TRBJ2-5 provide the parts outside the CDR3, is GAGVSQSPSNKVTEKGKDVELRCDPISGHTALYWYRQSLGQGLEFLIYFQGNSAPDKSGLPSDRFSAERTGGSVSTLTIQRTQQEDSAVYLCASRPSPTTDRGREETQYFGPGTRLLVL.

The V gene is TRBV6-5, the J gene TRBJ2-1; D is unresolved. Trimming cost V 7 bases and J 0 bases, with 13 bases left between them. This CDR3 comprises 15 residues. Germline values: CDR1 MNHEY, CDR2 SVGAGI. The CDR3 DNA sequence: TGTGCCAGCAAGCTGAGCCCCTCCTCCTACAATGAGCAGTTCTTC. This sequence encodes CASKLSPSSYNEQFF.

The chain combines TRBV25-1 with TRBJ1-2, with D hard to call. This CDR3 comprises 14 residues. CDR1 MGHDK and CDR2 SYGVNS come from the germline V gene. Trimming shortened V by 2 bases and J by 4 bases, and 11 bases separated the two germline ends. CDR3 amino acids: CASSEPNRSYGYTF. The CDR3 region has the DNA TGTGCCAGCAGTGAACCCAACAGAAGCTATGGCTACACCTTC.

This clone occurred once. The chain uses TRBV24-1 and TRBJ2-1; 9 nucleotides align to TRBD2. Trimming at V came to 4 bases and at J to 6 bases, leaving 9 bases not matched to a gene. The CDR3 runs 16 residues. Germline V gene data show CDR1 as KGHDR and CDR2 as SFDVKD. CDR3 residues: CATSDPGAGGRNEQFF. DNA of the CDR3: TGTGCCACCAGTGACCCCGGTGCGGGAGGGCGCAATGAGCAGTTCTTC.

The V and J genes are TRBV28 and TRBJ1-6; D is ambiguous. The CDR3 runs to 14 residues. V was cut by 2 bases and J by 9 bases, with 11 bases left in between. Germline V CDR1 and CDR2: MDHEN, SYDVKM. The DNA of the CDR3 is TGTGCCAGCAGTTTAGGGCAGGAAGTTTCACCCCTCCACTTT. Translated: CASSLGQEVSPLHF. The complete variable domain, with remaining parts taken from reference TRBV28 and TRBJ1-6, reads DVKVTQSSRYLVKRTGEKVFLECVQDMDHENMFWYRQDPGLGLRLIYFSYDVKMKEKGDIPEGYSVSREKKERFSLILESASTNQTSMYLCASSLGQEVSPLHFGNGTRLTVT.

This chain joins TRBV7-3 and TRBJ2-1; TRBD1 matches 10 bases. Trimming at V came to 5 bases and at J to 9 bases, leaving 7 bases not matched to a gene. The CDR3 is made up of 14 amino acids. The germline V gene encodes CDR1 SGHTA and CDR2 FQGTGA. The CDR3 is CASSPDRTGGEQFF. The CDR3, as DNA: TGTGCCAGCAGCCCGGACCGGACAGGGGGTGAGCAGTTCTTC.

This clone has a handful of counts. The V gene is TRBV4-1, the J gene TRBJ2-3, with D tentatively TRBD1 (6 bases). The CDR3 is made up of 16 amino acids. The germline V gene has CDR1 MGHRA and CDR2 YSYEKL. Deletions cut 3 bases from V and 0 bases from J, with 13 bases between. DNA for the CDR3: TGCGCCAGCAGCCAGTCAACAGGGCCTAGCACAGATACGCAGTATTTT. This gives the protein CASSQSTGPSTDTQYF.

The chain links TRBV7-9 to TRBJ2-7, with D perhaps matching TRBD2 (6 bases). V lost 5 bases to trimming and J lost 7 bases, with 21 bases between them. CDR1 and CDR2 (germline): SEHNR, FQNEAQ (reference sequence). CDR3 length equals 15 residues. CDR3 nucleotides: TGTGCCAGCAGCCTATCCGGGACGGCTAGCGTAGAGCAGTACTTC. Amino acids: CASSLSGTASVEQYF.

V gene TRBV14 combines with J gene TRBJ1-2; the D gene is possibly TRBD1 (6 bases). Trimming shortened V by 1 base and J by 7 bases, and 16 bases separated the two germline ends. CDR3 length equals 15 residues. Germline loops: CDR1 SGHDN, CDR2 FVKESK. The CDR3 reads CASSQVQTGLVGYTF. As DNA, the CDR3 is TGTGCCAGCAGCCAAGTCCAGACAGGATTGGTTGGCTACACCTTC.

The gene calls are TRBV7-2 and TRBJ1-1; D perhaps matches TRBD1 (5 bases). The germline gives CDR1 SGHTA, CDR2 FQGNSA. The CDR3 totals 14 residues. Trimming pared 3 bases from V and 1 base from J, leaving 9 bases between. The CDR3 nucleotides are TGTGCCAGCAGCTTCAGCAGGGCGAACACTGAAGCTTTCTTT. Its translation: CASSFSRANTEAFF. The whole variable domain, filled in from reference TRBV7-2 and TRBJ1-1, reads GAGVSQSPSNKVTEKGKDVELRCDPISGHTALYWYRQSLGQGLEFLIYFQGNSAPDKSGLPSDRFSAERTGGSVSTLTIQRTQQEDSAVYLCASSFSRANTEAFFGQGTRLTVV.

The chain joins TRBV24-1 to TRBJ2-3; D possibly corresponds to TRBD1 (6 bases). CDR1 and CDR2 (germline): KGHDR, SFDVKD. This CDR3 is 17 amino acids long. V was shortened by 3 bases and J by 0 bases, with 15 bases between the two germline ends. The CDR3 DNA reads as TGTGCCACCAGTGATAGATTCAGGGGAGTGAGCACAGATACGCAGTATTTT. The encoded protein is CATSDRFRGVSTDTQYF.

This clone appeared once. The chain is built from TRBV3-1 (or the pseudogene TRBV3-2) and TRBJ1-1; 7 nucleotides match TRBD1. The CDR3 is 14 residues long. The germline V gene encodes CDR1 LGHDT and CDR2 YNNKEL (reference sequence). V gave up 1 base and J gave up 10 bases; unmatched junction bases: 9. The CDR3 region is CASSQVPGQSRAFF. The DNA for the CDR3 is TGTGCCAGCAGCCAAGTTCCGGGACAGTCTCGAGCTTTCTTT.

The CDR3 sequence: CASSPTGAYNEQFF. CDR3 coding DNA: TGTGCCAGCAGCCCGACAGGGGCCTACAATGAGCAGTTCTTC. The J gene is TRBJ2-1, the V gene TRBV6-2 or TRBV6-3, with 8 bases lining up with TRBD1. With V trimmed by 6 bases and J by 2 bases, 3 bases remained unmatched. This CDR3 region has 14 residues. The V gene's germline CDR1 is MNHEY and CDR2 SVGEGT.

The chain employs TRBV4-3 and TRBJ1-2; tentative D call: TRBD1 (5 bases). Germline V gene data show CDR1 as LGHNA and CDR2 as YSLEER. Trimming removed 1 base from V and 6 bases from J, with 12 bases in between. CDR3 size: 14 residues. CDR3 amino acids: CASSQAPRVDGYTF. CDR3 nucleotide sequence: TGCGCCAGCAGCCAAGCCCCCAGGGTAGATGGCTACACCTTC.

The genes are TRBV19 and TRBJ2-5; D may be TRBD1 (5 bases). Germline CDR1 and CDR2: LNHDA and SQIVND (reference sequence). The CDR3 length is 14 residues. Trimming removed 4 bases at V and 5 bases at J, with 14 bases between. CDR3 DNA sequence: TGTGCCAGTAGTACGGGCGGTGGGGCGGAGACCCAGTACTTC. It translates to CASSTGGGAETQYF.